Sequencing of this T cell receptor beta chain was carried out in a study of CD8+ T cells in alopecia areata. Extracted from the samples, RNA was reverse transcribed into cDNA to serve as the sequencing template. Here immunoSEQ multiplex PCR was the method, and the copy in TCRdb shows in-frame clones only, minus some. This repertoire shows roughly 250,000 clones, around two thirds found once; its top ten account for around 1.2%. Points on this clone: The antigen is undetermined.

Points from the study as a whole: Scalp samples also yield sequences from resident alphabeta T cells of normal skin.

Those with alopecia areata gave lesional scalp punch biopsies and peripheral blood. Per germline, CDR1 GTSNPN and CDR2 SVGIG (reference sequence). V shed 7 bases and J 2 bases; nucleotides not matched to a gene: 4. The CDR3 has 15 residues. The rearrangement links TRBV30 to TRBJ2-3; 15 nucleotides line up with TRBD2. Specimen: CD4+ T cells sorted from blood, collected at week 0. This TCR derives from a human donor with alopecia areata. The CDR3 nucleotides are TGTGCCTCCTGGACTAGCGGGGGGGTCACAGATACGCAGTATTTT. Protein: CASWTSGGVTDTQYF.